The 23 T cell receptor beta chains given below trace back to one sample, sequenced in a study of blood T cell repertoires in COVID-19. Produced via immunoSEQ multiplex PCR; TCRdb's table is partial and in-frame only. The sample lists about 320,000 clones, 87% occurring once. Sequencing used PBMCs or T cells enriched from blood (not recorded which). Receptors were obtained from a woman between 18 and 29 years old who had recovered from COVID-19.

The chain couples TRBV11-3 to TRBJ2-3; TRBD2 matches 8 bases. CDR1 is SGHNT and CDR2 is YENEEA in the germline V gene. This CDR3 spans 15 amino acids. J was trimmed by 5 bases and V by 3 bases; bases with no gene match: 7. For the CDR3, the DNA is TGTGCCAGCAGCTTCCCCGGGGGGGCCGGAGATACGCAGTATTTT. This codes for CASSFPGGAGDTQYF.

This clone was picked up one time. The rearrangement links TRBV12-3 or TRBV12-4 to TRBJ1-1; D is undetermined. This CDR3 comprises 13 residues. Trimming removed 4 bases from V and 2 bases from J, with 8 bases in between. In nucleotides, the CDR3 is TGTGCCAGCAGTTATGAGGGCAACACTGAAGCTTTCTTT. Translation: CASSYEGNTEAFF.

This chain joins TRBV4-3 and TRBJ1-1; 10 bases are a match to TRBD1. The CDR3 extends over 15 amino acids. Trimming cost V 3 bases and J 3 bases; bases outside gene matches: 4. Per germline, CDR1 LGHNA and CDR2 YSLEER. The CDR3 sequence is CASSHVDRGHTEAFF. The CDR3 DNA reads TGCGCCAGCAGCCACGTTGACAGGGGGCACACTGAAGCTTTCTTT.

The chain is built from TRBV15 and TRBJ2-7; D unresolved. Trimming stripped 5 bases from V and 1 base from J, with 12 bases between. The CDR3 totals 14 residues. Germline loops: CDR1 LNHNV, CDR2 YYDKDF (reference sequence). CDR3 in DNA: TGTGCCACCAGCCTTTCGCGGCTTTCCTACGAGCAGTACTTC. Protein product: CATSLSRLSYEQYF.

This chain uses TRBV7-2 with TRBJ1-1; the D gene is possibly TRBD1 (5 bases). CDR3 length equals 14 residues. The ends were cut back, 3 bases at V and 4 bases at J, with 12 bases in the middle. CDR1 and CDR2 (germline): SGHTA, FQGNSA. In DNA, the CDR3 is TGTGCCAGCAGCTTCGACAGTTTTGGCACTGAAGCTTTCTTT. It yields the protein CASSFDSFGTEAFF.

The CDR3 coding sequence is TGTGCCAGCAGTTACTTATCCCAGGGCATGAACACTGAAGCTTTCTTT. Translation gives CASSYLSQGMNTEAFF. The J gene is TRBJ1-1, the V gene TRBV6-5, with D maybe TRBD1 (5 bases). This CDR3 has 16 residues. Per the germline V gene, CDR1 is MNHEY and CDR2 is SVGAGI. Trimming pared 1 base from V and 0 bases from J, leaving 12 bases between.

The V call is TRBV5-1, the J call TRBJ2-2, with TRBD1 matching over 9 bases. CDR3 length equals 14 residues. Trimming took 4 bases from V and 9 from J; bases not matched to a gene: 7. The germline V gene has CDR1 SGHRS and CDR2 YFSETQ. The DNA for the CDR3 is TGCGCCAGCAGCGCGGACAGGGGCGGCCGGGAGCTGTTTTTT. The encoded protein is CASSADRGGRELFF.

The chain combines TRBV29-1 with TRBJ2-7; the match to TRBD1 covers 12 bases. Trimming cost V 4 bases and J 4 bases; bases outside gene matches: 11. The CDR3 covers 16 residues. From germline, CDR1 is SQVTM and CDR2 ANQGSEA. As DNA, the CDR3 is TGCAGCGTTGGAAATACCGGGACAGGGGGCTATTACGAGCAGTACTTC. This encodes CSVGNTGTGGYYEQYF.

The chain combines TRBV6-5 with TRBJ1-1; no definite D call. Germline CDR1 is MNHEY and CDR2 is SVGAGI. V shed 3 bases and J shed 5 bases, with 19 bases lying between them. This CDR3 has 16 residues. The CDR3 DNA reads TGTGCCAGCAGTTATGTGGTGGGTCGGGGTGCAACTGAAGCTTTCTTT. Translating gives CASSYVVGRGATEAFF.

This chain links TRBV7-2 with TRBJ1-5, with a weak D call TRBD1 (6 bases). Germline V CDR1 and CDR2: SGHTA, FQGNSA. V was cut by 0 bases and J by 5 bases, with 14 bases left in between. The CDR3 is 16 residues long. CDR3 DNA: TGTGCCAGCAGCTTAGCGGGGGCGAAGGGGGATCAGCCCCAGCATTTT. It encodes CASSLAGAKGDQPQHF.

The CDR3 reads CASSQGRTVGLEGYTF. Here the CDR3 DNA reads TGCGCCAGCAGCCAAGGCCGGACAGTGGGCCTGGAGGGCTACACCTTC. The rearrangement links TRBV4-3 to TRBJ1-2; D is possibly TRBD1 (6 bases). V dropped 1 base and J dropped 8 bases, with 20 bases sitting between them. From germline, CDR1 is LGHNA and CDR2 YSLEER. The CDR3 has 16 residues.

This sequence joins TRBV28 and TRBJ2-2, with 9 bases that match TRBD1. V lost 4 bases and J lost 5; bases outside the gene matches: 8. CDR1 and CDR2 (germline): MDHEN, SYDVKM. The CDR3 runs 16 residues. This CDR3 reads CASSSAGTGWTGELFF. The CDR3 DNA reads TGTGCCAGCAGTTCGGCCGGGACAGGGTGGACCGGGGAGCTGTTTTTT.

V is TRBV9 and J is TRBJ1-2, with 8 bases lining up with TRBD1. Germline lookup yields CDR1 SGDLS and CDR2 YYNGEE. CDR3 length equals 14 residues. Trimming at V came to 3 bases and at J to 8 bases, leaving 9 bases not matched to a gene. CDR3 amino acids: CASSAPGQGSGYTF. The DNA of the CDR3 is TGTGCCAGCAGCGCCCCCGGACAGGGAAGCGGCTACACCTTC.

The chain recombines TRBV27 with TRBJ1-2; 8 bases line up with TRBD1. Germline V gene lookup returns CDR1 MNHEY and CDR2 SMNVEV (reference sequence). The CDR3 has 14 residues. The junction had 9 bases not matched to a gene; V was cut back by 5 bases and J by 7 bases. The CDR3 DNA sequence: TGTGCCAGCAGTATTCAGGGGGCTTTAGGTGGCTACACCTTC. Its protein is CASSIQGALGGYTF.

The chain links TRBV11-2 to TRBJ1-2; 10 bases map to TRBD1. The CDR3 is 14 residues long. Trimming removed 6 bases from V and 7 bases from J; junction bases left unmatched: 8. Germline lookup yields CDR1 SGHAT and CDR2 FQNNGV. The CDR3 sequence is CASRPAGQGFGYTF. The CDR3 nucleotides read TGTGCCAGCAGACCGGCGGGACAGGGGTTTGGCTACACCTTC.

The chain joins TRBV27 to TRBJ2-3; TRBD2 matches at 8 bases. Per germline, CDR1 MNHEY and CDR2 SMNVEV (reference sequence). This CDR3 has 17 amino acids. V shed 5 bases, J shed 3 bases, and the junction held 13 bases outside the gene matches. DNA for the CDR3: TGTGCCAGCAGTCCAACCCCTACTAGCGGCAAAACAGATACGCAGTATTTT. As protein: CASSPTPTSGKTDTQYF.

The V gene is TRBV3-1 (or the pseudogene TRBV3-2), the J gene TRBJ1-6; 8 bases line up with TRBD1. With 7 bases clipped from V and 8 bases from J, the junction kept 7 bases outside the gene matches. CDR3 length: 14 amino acids. Looked up from germline, CDR1 is LGHDT and CDR2 is YNNKEL (reference sequence). The chain's CDR3 is CASTSAGGDSPLHF. CDR3 nucleotide sequence: TGTGCCAGCACCTCGGCAGGGGGCGATTCACCCCTCCACTTT.

The chain has TRBV23-1 and TRBJ2-3; 9 bases match TRBD2. TRBV23-1 is marked as an open reading frame, function uncertain. CDR3 length equals 16 residues. The trim removed 1 base at V and 3 bases at J, leaving 5 bases unmatched. CDR3 in amino acids: CASSQLMAGGTDTQYF. In nucleotides, the CDR3 is TGCGCCAGCAGTCAATTGATGGCGGGAGGGACAGATACGCAGTATTTT.

This chain uses TRBV7-2 with TRBJ1-1; 8 bases fit TRBD1. Germline V gives CDR1 SGHTA, CDR2 FQGNSA. V shed 3 bases and J 5 bases; nucleotides not matched to a gene: 5. This CDR3 has 14 residues. As DNA, the CDR3 is TGTGCCAGCAGCTTCCAGGGGGCGAAAACTGAAGCTTTCTTT. This sequence encodes CASSFQGAKTEAFF.

The V gene is TRBV29-1, the J gene TRBJ1-1; possible D gene TRBD1, 6 bases. The germline V gene has CDR1 SQVTM and CDR2 ANQGSEA. Trimming cost V 5 bases and J 0 bases, with 16 bases left between them. This CDR3 is 15 amino acids long. CDR3 in amino acids: CSVRDTLIVNTEAFF. In DNA form, the CDR3 reads TGCAGCGTTCGGGACACCCTTATCGTGAACACTGAAGCTTTCTTT.

V is TRBV6-4 and J is TRBJ2-1; 11 nucleotides match TRBD2. Germline CDR1 reads MRHNA; CDR2 reads SNTAGT. The CDR3 totals 15 residues. Trimming took 3 bases from V and 6 from J; bases not matched to a gene: 4. CDR3 sequence reads: CASSELAGVANEQFF. For the CDR3, the DNA is TGTGCCAGCAGTGAACTAGCGGGAGTCGCCAATGAGCAGTTCTTC.

The rearrangement links TRBV4-1 to TRBJ2-6, with D unclear. The CDR3 is 16 residues long. Trimming took 5 bases from V and 0 from J, leaving 11 bases between them. Germline V gene data show CDR1 as MGHRA and CDR2 as YSYEKL. CDR3: CASSDTVPSGANVLTF. CDR3 bases: TGCGCCAGCAGCGACACAGTACCCTCTGGGGCCAACGTCCTGACTTTC.

The chain uses TRBV20-1 and TRBJ2-7; the D gene is possibly TRBD1 (5 bases). V lost 4 bases and J lost 6, with 10 bases in between. The CDR3 contains 11 residues. The germline gives CDR1 DFQATT, CDR2 SNEGSKA (reference sequence). The CDR3 sequence: CSATPGFEQYF. CDR3 nucleotide sequence: TGCAGTGCTACCCCAGGGTTCGAGCAGTACTTC.